The present T cell receptor (beta chain) was sequenced within a study of CD8 T cells in ankylosing spondylitis. In its sample, this clonotype was seen a few times. The length of the CDR3 is 16 residues. The V segment lost 4 bases and the J segment 6 bases; nucleotides outside the gene matches: 9. Germline-derived CDR1 and CDR2 are MDHEN and SYDVKM. TCRdb ran MiXCR on the 5' RACE reads and lists one entry per CDR3 protein. The table records about 350,000 distinct CDR3 sequences, approximately 20% of them present only once. The material sequenced was blood, either unsorted or a sorted T cell fraction (not recorded which). The V and J genes are TRBV28 and TRBJ2-1; 10 bases agree with TRBD2. The receptor was derived from a male donor with ankylosing spondylitis or in good health (not recorded which). The DNA for the CDR3 is TGTGCCAGCAGTTCGCTCGTTAGCGGGGGGTTCAATGAGCAGTTCTTC. Residues: CASSSLVSGGFNEQFF. Complete variable domain (other parts from reference TRBV28 and TRBJ2-1): DVKVTQSSRYLVKRTGEKVFLECVQDMDHENMFWYRQDPGLGLRLIYFSYDVKMKEKGDIPEGYSVSREKKERFSLILESASTNQTSMYLCASSSLVSGGFNEQFFGPGTRLTVL.